This entry lists 24 T cell receptor beta chains sequenced from one sample in a study of cytomegalovirus exposure and HLA in healthy donors. Primers: 60 Vbeta forward and 13 Jbeta reverse. Repertoires were generated with immunoSEQ multiplex PCR, while TCRdb's copy carries only in-frame clones and drops some. Among over 150,000 clones listed, 79% were seen once. Sequencing was done on a sample of PBMCs. These receptors all stem from a man aged 25-45 years in good health and CMV-seropositive.

The gene calls are TRBV9 and TRBJ1-2; no clear D gene. Trimming took 3 bases from V and 7 from J, leaving 16 bases between them. Germline V CDR1 and CDR2: SGDLS, YYNGEE. The CDR3 spans 14 residues. The CDR3 here is CASSGSLGLGGYTF. Here the CDR3 DNA reads TGTGCCAGCAGCGGCAGCCTCGGGTTAGGTGGCTACACCTTC.

The J gene is TRBJ2-5, the V gene TRBV30; TRBD2 is a possible D gene (6 bases). Germline V CDR1 and CDR2: GTSNPN, SVGIG (reference sequence). The V gene lost 6 bases and the J gene lost 2 bases, with 13 bases spanning the gap. CDR3 length: 13 amino acids. The CDR3, as DNA: TGTGCCTGTCAACCTGGGGGGCAAGAGACCCAGTACTTC. Translating gives CACQPGGQETQYF. The variable domain in full, with the rest retrieved from reference TRBV30 and TRBJ2-5, is SQTIHQWPATLVQPVGSPLSLECTVEGTSNPNLYWYRQAAGRGLQLLFYSVGIGQISSEVPQNLSASRPQDRQFILSSKKLLLSDSGFYLCACQPGGQETQYFGPGTRLLVL.

The genes are TRBV11-2 and TRBJ2-1, with TRBD1 matching over 8 bases. With V trimmed by 1 base and J by 4 bases, 3 bases remained unmatched. This CDR3 spans 15 amino acids. The germline CDR1 and CDR2 sequences are SGHAT and FQNNGV. CDR3 DNA: TGTGCCAGCAGCTTAGCCAGGGGGCCTTACAATGAGCAGTTCTTC. This encodes CASSLARGPYNEQFF.

The chain employs TRBV2 and TRBJ2-1, with 9 bases lining up with TRBD2. The V and J ends lost 5 bases and 0 bases, in that order; junction bases with no gene match: 2. Germline V gives CDR1 SNHLY, CDR2 FYNNEI. This CDR3 spans 15 amino acids. The CDR3 region is CASSYSGGSYNEQFF. The CDR3 DNA is TGTGCCAGCAGTTATAGCGGGGGCTCCTACAATGAGCAGTTCTTC.

The chain is built from TRBV9 and TRBJ2-3, with 7 bases fitting TRBD2. The CDR3 loop spans 14 amino acids. Per germline, CDR1 SGDLS and CDR2 YYNGEE. Losses at the gene ends were 0 bases for V and 6 bases for J; bases not matched to a gene: 4. The CDR3 region is CASSVELRGDTQYF. In nucleotides, the CDR3 is TGTGCCAGCAGCGTAGAATTGCGGGGGGATACGCAGTATTTT.

The CDR3 DNA reads TGTGCCAGAAGCTTGTTAGGACTAGCGGGAAAAGGGACCTACAATGAGCAGTTCTTC. Translation gives CARSLLGLAGKGTYNEQFF. V and J are TRBV5-3 and TRBJ2-1, with 12 bases lining up with TRBD2. TRBV5-3 is classed as an ORF, of uncertain function. The CDR3 contains 19 residues. With V trimmed by 1 base and J by 2 bases, 10 bases remained unmatched.

The V call is TRBV30, the J call TRBJ2-5; D is uncertain. The CDR3 sequence is 12 residues long. The V and J ends lost 4 bases and 2 bases respectively, with 8 bases between them. In germline, CDR1 is GTSNPN, CDR2 SVGIG (reference sequence). The DNA of the CDR3 is TGTGCCTGGAAGCTACTGCAAGAGACCCAGTACTTC. Protein product: CAWKLLQETQYF.

The chain employs TRBV11-1 and TRBJ2-5; no reliable D call. Per germline, CDR1 SGHAT and CDR2 FQDESV (reference sequence). V dropped 1 base and J dropped 2 bases, with 5 bases sitting between them. The CDR3 extends over 13 amino acids. CDR3 bases: TGTGCCAGCAGCTTAGACTTTCAAGAGACCCAGTACTTC. This codes for CASSLDFQETQYF.

This clone showed up just once. The gene calls are TRBV7-6 and TRBJ1-6, with 11 bases identical to TRBD1. CDR1 is SGHVS and CDR2 is FNYEAQ in the germline V gene. Losses at the gene ends were 4 bases for V and 7 bases for J; bases not matched to a gene: 3. The CDR3 sequence is 15 residues long. Here the CDR3 DNA reads TGTGCCAGCAGCTCCGGACAGGGGGCCAATTCACCCCTCCACTTT. Protein product: CASSSGQGANSPLHF.

This clone was detected once. The chain combines TRBV9 with TRBJ2-1, with TRBD1 matching over 7 bases. From germline, CDR1 is SGDLS and CDR2 YYNGEE. The CDR3 runs 16 residues. V was pared by 3 bases and J by 4 bases, with 10 bases of the junction left unmatched. The CDR3 DNA reads as TGTGCCAGCAGCGCATCGACAGGGACCGGATACAATGAGCAGTTCTTC. Translating gives CASSASTGTGYNEQFF.

This clone was found once. V and J are TRBV19 and TRBJ1-1; the match to TRBD1 covers 8 bases. The CDR3 runs to 13 residues. Germline CDR1 is LNHDA and CDR2 is SQIVND (reference sequence). The J segment lost 5 bases and the V segment lost 4 bases, leaving 3 bases of the junction unmatched. CDR3 sequence reads: CASSTHRGTEAFF. DNA for the CDR3: TGTGCCAGTAGTACCCACAGGGGGACTGAAGCTTTCTTT.

This chain connects TRBV27 to TRBJ2-7; the match to TRBD1 covers 7 bases. Per germline, CDR1 MNHEY and CDR2 SMNVEV (reference sequence). This CDR3 has 13 residues. J lost 4 bases, V lost 5 bases, and 5 bases had no gene match. The CDR3 nucleotides are TGTGCCAGCAGTCCGGGGACAGCTTACGAGCAGTACTTC. Translating gives CASSPGTAYEQYF.

This clone was seen only a few times. The genes are TRBV19 and TRBJ2-5; no definite D call. Germline V gene sequence: CDR1 LNHDA, CDR2 SQIVND (reference sequence). The CDR3 runs 13 residues. Deletions cut 1 base from V and 2 bases from J, with 5 bases between. This chain's CDR3 is CASSIVPQETQYF. The CDR3 bases are TGTGCCAGTAGTATAGTCCCACAAGAGACCCAGTACTTC.

This clone is a singleton in its sample. V usage is TRBV10-3 and J usage is TRBJ1-2; D possibly corresponds to TRBD1 (6 bases). V lost 10 bases and J 0 bases, leaving 12 bases between the germline ends. The CDR3 is 13 residues long. Per the germline V gene, CDR1 is ENHRY and CDR2 is SYGVKD. DNA for the CDR3: TGTGCCACTGGACAGTCCGCTAACTATGGCTACACCTTC. It specifies CATGQSANYGYTF.

This clone is a singleton in its sample. The chain employs TRBV14 and TRBJ1-1, with TRBD1 as a possible D gene (6 bases). Per the germline V gene, CDR1 is SGHDN and CDR2 is FVKESK. V shed 5 bases and J shed 5 bases, with 12 bases lying between them. The CDR3 sequence is 13 residues long. The CDR3 DNA follows: TGTGCCAGCAGCTGGAACAGGGAGACTGAAGCTTTCTTT. This encodes CASSWNRETEAFF.

The chain links TRBV20-1 to TRBJ1-1; no firm D call. V lost 6 bases and J lost 11, with 10 bases in between. Germline assignment: CDR1 DFQATT and CDR2 SNEGSKA (reference sequence). The CDR3 is made up of 9 amino acids. This CDR3 reads CSAGPAAFF. The CDR3, as DNA: TGCAGTGCCGGCCCAGCGGCTTTCTTT.

The chain links TRBV2 to TRBJ2-2; 13 nucleotides agree with TRBD2. In germline, CDR1 is SNHLY, CDR2 FYNNEI. The junction had 3 bases not matched to a gene; V was cut back by 3 bases and J by 5 bases. The CDR3 spans 16 residues. The DNA of the CDR3 is TGTGCCAGCAGTGAGATGACTAGCGGGAGGACCGGGGAGCTGTTTTTT. Its protein product is CASSEMTSGRTGELFF.

The chain recombines TRBV10-2 with TRBJ2-5; D remains unclear. Deletions cut 3 bases from V and 5 bases from J, with 4 bases between. The germline gives CDR1 WSHSY, CDR2 SAAADI. The CDR3 covers 11 residues. CDR3 loop: CASSDPETQYF. The CDR3 region has the DNA TGCGCCAGCAGTGATCCTGAGACCCAGTACTTC.

This clone has a single count. The rearrangement links TRBV7-9 to TRBJ1-4; D gene uncertain. Germline CDR1 and CDR2: SEHNR and FQNEAQ (reference sequence). CDR3 length equals 13 residues. The CDR3 bases are TGTTCCTTTCGGAGGGCAACTAATGAAAAACTGTTTTTT. It translates to CSFRRATNEKLFF. Together with reference TRBV7-9 and TRBJ1-4, the CDR3 gives the full variable domain: DTGVSQNPRHKITKRGQNVTFRCDPISEHNRLYWYRQTLGQGPEFLTYFQNEAQLEKSRLLSDRFSAERPKGSFSTLEIQRTEQGDSAMYLCSFRRATNEKLFFGSGTQLSVL.

This clone has only a few counts. The sample carries other DNA sequences with the same CDR3. V usage is TRBV10-3 and J usage is TRBJ1-1; the D gene is possibly TRBD1 (6 bases). Germline V CDR1 and CDR2: ENHRY, SYGVKD. Between the trimmed V and J ends, which lost 6 bases and 2 bases, there was a span of 16 bases. The CDR3 spans 15 residues. The CDR3 loop reads CAIRGFQGFNTEAFF. CDR3 nucleotides: TGTGCCATCAGGGGGTTTCAGGGGTTCAACACTGAAGCTTTCTTT.

V is TRBV7-2 and J is TRBJ1-6; TRBD1 is a possible D gene (6 bases). The V and J ends lost 5 bases and 0 bases respectively, with 11 bases between them. Germline V CDR1 and CDR2: SGHTA, FQGNSA. The CDR3 runs 16 residues. The CDR3 DNA reads as TGTGCCAGCAGCCCGGACAGAAGCTCCTATAATTCACCCCTCCACTTT. Encoded protein: CASSPDRSSYNSPLHF.

The chain combines TRBV25-1 with TRBJ1-1; 7 nucleotides match TRBD1. V shed 8 bases and J 0 bases; nucleotides not matched to a gene: 6. The CDR3 has 14 amino acids. Per germline, CDR1 MGHDK and CDR2 SYGVNS. CDR3 sequence reads: CASGTVSMNTEAFF. The CDR3 DNA reads TGTGCCAGCGGGACAGTCTCCATGAACACTGAAGCTTTCTTT.

The chain joins TRBV6-5 to TRBJ1-3, with D unclear. Germline V gives CDR1 MNHEY, CDR2 SVGAGI. Trimming shortened V by 7 bases and J by 4 bases, and 14 bases separated the two germline ends. This CDR3 contains 14 residues. CDR3 nucleotide sequence: TGTGCCAGCACCCCTCGCGGCTCCGGAAACACCATATATTTT. Residues: CASTPRGSGNTIYF.

The chain couples TRBV6-1 to TRBJ2-3, with a weak D call TRBD2 (6 bases). Germline V CDR1 and CDR2: MNHNS, SASEGT. This CDR3 contains 13 residues. Trimming cost V 11 bases and J 4 bases, with 16 bases left between them. The CDR3, as DNA: TGTGCCGCCTCGGGGGAATGGTCAGATACGCAGTATTTT. Its translation: CAASGEWSDTQYF.